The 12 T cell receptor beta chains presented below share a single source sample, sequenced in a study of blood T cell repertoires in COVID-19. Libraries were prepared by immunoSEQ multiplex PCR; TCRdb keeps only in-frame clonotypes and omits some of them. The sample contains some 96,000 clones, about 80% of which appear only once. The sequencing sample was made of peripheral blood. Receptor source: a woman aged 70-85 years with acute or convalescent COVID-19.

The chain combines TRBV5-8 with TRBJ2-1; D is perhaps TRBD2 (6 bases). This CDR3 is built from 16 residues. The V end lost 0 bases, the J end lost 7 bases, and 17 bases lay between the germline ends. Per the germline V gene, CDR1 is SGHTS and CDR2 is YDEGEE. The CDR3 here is CASSLAVRLVKNEQFF. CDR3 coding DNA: TGTGCCAGCAGCTTGGCCGTGAGACTAGTTAAGAATGAGCAGTTCTTC. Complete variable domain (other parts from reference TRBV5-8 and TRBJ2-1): EAGVTQSPTHLIKTRGQQATLRCSPISGHTSVYWYQQALGLGLQFLLWYDEGEERNRGNFPPRFSGRQFPNYSSELNVNALELEDSALYLCASSLAVRLVKNEQFFGPGTRLTVL.

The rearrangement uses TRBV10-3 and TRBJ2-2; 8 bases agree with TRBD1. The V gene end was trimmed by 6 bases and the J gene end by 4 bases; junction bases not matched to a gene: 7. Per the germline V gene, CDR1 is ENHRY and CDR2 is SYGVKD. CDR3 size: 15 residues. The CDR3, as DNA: TGTGCCATCAGCGAGGACAGGGCGGGCACCGGGGAGCTGTTTTTT. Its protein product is CAISEDRAGTGELFF.

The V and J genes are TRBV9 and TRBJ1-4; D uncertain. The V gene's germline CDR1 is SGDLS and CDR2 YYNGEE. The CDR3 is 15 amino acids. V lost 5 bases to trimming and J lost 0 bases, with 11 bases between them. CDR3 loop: CASSGGRTTNEKLFF. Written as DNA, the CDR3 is TGTGCCAGCAGTGGAGGAAGGACAACTAATGAAAAACTGTTTTTT.

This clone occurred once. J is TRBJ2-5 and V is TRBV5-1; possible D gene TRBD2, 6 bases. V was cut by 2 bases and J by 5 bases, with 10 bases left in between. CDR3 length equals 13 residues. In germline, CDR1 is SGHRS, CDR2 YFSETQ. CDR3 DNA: TGCGCCAGCAGCTTCGGGGCGGGGGAGACCCAGTACTTC. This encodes CASSFGAGETQYF.

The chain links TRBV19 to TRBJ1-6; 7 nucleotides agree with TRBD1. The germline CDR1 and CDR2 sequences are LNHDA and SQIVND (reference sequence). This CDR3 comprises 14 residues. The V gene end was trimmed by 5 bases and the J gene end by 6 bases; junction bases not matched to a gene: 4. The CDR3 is CASSPGQLNSPLHF. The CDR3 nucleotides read TGTGCCAGTAGTCCGGGACAGCTTAATTCACCCCTCCACTTT.

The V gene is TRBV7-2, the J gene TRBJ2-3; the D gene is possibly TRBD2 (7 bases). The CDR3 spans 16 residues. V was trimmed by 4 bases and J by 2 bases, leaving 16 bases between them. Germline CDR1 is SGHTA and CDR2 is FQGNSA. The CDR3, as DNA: TGTGCCAGCAGCTCTAGGGGGGGGGCTGACACAGATACGCAGTATTTT. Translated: CASSSRGGADTDTQYF.

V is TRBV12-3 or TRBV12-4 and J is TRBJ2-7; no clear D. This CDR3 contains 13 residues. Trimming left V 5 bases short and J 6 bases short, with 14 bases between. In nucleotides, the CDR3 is TGTGCCAGCAGTGCGAGAGGCTCTGCCGAGCAGTACGTC. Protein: CASSARGSAEQYV.

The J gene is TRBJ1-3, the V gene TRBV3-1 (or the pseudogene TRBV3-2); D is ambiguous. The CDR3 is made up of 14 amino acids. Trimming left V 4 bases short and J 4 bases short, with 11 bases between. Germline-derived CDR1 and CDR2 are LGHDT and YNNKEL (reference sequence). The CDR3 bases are TGTGCCAGCAGCCGCCTGGGCCCAGGAAACACCATATATTTT. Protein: CASSRLGPGNTIYF.

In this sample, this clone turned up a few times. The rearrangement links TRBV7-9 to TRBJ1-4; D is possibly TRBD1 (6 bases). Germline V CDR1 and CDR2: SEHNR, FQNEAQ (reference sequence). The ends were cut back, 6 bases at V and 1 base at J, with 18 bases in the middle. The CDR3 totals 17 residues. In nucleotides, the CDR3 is TGTGCCAGCAGTTATACAGGGAGGGGGAAAACTAATGAAAAACTGTTTTTT. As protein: CASSYTGRGKTNEKLFF.

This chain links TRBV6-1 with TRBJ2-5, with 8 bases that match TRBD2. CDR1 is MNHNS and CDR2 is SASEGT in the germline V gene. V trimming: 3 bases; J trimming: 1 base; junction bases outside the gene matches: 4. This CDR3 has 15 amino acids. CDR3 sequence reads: CASSDQRGSQETQYF. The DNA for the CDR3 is TGTGCCAGCAGTGATCAGCGGGGGTCCCAAGAGACCCAGTACTTC.

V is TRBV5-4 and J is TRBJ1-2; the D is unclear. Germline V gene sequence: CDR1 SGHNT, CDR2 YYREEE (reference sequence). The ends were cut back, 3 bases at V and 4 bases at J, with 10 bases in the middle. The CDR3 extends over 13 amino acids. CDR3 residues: CASSSDTVYGYTF. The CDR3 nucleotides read TGTGCCAGCAGCTCCGACACGGTCTATGGCTACACCTTC.

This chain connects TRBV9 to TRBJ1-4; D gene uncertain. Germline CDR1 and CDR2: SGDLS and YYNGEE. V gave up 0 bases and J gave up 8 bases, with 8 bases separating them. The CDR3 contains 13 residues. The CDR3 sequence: CASSVAEAEKLFF. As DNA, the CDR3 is TGTGCCAGCAGCGTAGCAGAGGCGGAAAAACTGTTTTTT.